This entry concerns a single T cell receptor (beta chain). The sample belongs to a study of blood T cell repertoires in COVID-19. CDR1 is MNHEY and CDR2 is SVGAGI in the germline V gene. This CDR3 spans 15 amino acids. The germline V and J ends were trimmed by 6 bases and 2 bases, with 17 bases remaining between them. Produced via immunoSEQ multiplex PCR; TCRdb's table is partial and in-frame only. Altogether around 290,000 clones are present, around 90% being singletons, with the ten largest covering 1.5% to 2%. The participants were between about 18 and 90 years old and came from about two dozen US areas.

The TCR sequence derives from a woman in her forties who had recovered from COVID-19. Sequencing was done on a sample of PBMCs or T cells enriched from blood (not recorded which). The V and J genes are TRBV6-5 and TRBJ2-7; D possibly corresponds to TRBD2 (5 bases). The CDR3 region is CASSPSRGFPYEQYF. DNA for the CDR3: TGTGCCAGCAGCCCAAGCCGGGGTTTCCCCTACGAGCAGTACTTC.